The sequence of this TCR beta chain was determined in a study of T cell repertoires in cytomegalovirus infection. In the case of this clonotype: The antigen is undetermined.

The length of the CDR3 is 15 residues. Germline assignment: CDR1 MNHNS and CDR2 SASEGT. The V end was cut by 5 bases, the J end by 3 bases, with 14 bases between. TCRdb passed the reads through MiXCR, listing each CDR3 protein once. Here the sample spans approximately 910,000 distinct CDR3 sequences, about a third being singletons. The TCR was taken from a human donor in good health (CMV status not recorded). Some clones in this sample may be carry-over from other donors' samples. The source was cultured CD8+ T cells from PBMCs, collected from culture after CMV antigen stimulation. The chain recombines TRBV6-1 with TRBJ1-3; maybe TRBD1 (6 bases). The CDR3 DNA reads TGTGCCAGCAGTTCCCGACAGGTTCGTGGAAACACCATATATTTT. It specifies CASSSRQVRGNTIYF.